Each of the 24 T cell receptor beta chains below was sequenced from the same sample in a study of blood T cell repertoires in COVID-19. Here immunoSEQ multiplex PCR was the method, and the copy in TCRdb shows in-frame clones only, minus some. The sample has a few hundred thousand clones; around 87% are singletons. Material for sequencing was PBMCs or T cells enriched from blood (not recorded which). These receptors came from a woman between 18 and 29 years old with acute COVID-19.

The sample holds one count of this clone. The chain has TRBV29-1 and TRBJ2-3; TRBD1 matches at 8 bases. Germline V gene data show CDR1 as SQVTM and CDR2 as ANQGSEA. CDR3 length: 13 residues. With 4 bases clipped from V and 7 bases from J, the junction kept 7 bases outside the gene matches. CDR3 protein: CSVGDRKIYTQYF. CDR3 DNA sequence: TGCAGCGTTGGGGACAGGAAAATTTATACGCAGTATTTT.

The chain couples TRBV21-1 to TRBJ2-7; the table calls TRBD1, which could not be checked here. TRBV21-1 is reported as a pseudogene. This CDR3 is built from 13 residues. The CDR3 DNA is TGTGCCACCCCAGCAGGCAGGGCCTACGAGCAGTACTTC. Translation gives CATPAGRAYEQYF.

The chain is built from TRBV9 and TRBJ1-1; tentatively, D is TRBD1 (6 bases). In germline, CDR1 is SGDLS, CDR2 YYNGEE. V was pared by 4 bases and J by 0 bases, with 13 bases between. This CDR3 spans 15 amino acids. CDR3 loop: CASSTHREMNTEAFF. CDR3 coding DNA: TGTGCCAGCAGCACCCACAGGGAGATGAACACTGAAGCTTTCTTT. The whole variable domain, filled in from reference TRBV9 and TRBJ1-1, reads DSGVTQTPKHLITATGQRVTLRCSPRSGDLSVYWYQQSLDQGLQFLIQYYNGEERAKGNILERFSAQQFPDLHSELNLSSLELGDSALYFCASSTHREMNTEAFFGQGTRLTVV.

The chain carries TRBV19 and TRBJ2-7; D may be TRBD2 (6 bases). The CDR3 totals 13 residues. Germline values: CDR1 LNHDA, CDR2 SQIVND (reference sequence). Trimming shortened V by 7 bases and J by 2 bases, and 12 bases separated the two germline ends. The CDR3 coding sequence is TGTGCCAGTAAAGGCGGGATAACCTACGAGCAGTACTTC. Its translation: CASKGGITYEQYF.

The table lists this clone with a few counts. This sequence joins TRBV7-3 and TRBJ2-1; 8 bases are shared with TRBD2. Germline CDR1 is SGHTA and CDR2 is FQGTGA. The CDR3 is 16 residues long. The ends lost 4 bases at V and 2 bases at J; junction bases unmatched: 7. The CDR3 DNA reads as TGTGCCAGCAGCTCACAAGCGGGAGTTACCTACAATGAGCAGTTCTTC. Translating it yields CASSSQAGVTYNEQFF.

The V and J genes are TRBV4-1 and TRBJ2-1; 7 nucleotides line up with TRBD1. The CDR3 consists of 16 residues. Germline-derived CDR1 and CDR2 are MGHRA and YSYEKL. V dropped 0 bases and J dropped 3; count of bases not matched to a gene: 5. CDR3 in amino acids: CASSQDRPGGYNEQFF. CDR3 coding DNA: TGCGCCAGCAGCCAAGATCGGCCAGGGGGCTACAATGAGCAGTTCTTC.

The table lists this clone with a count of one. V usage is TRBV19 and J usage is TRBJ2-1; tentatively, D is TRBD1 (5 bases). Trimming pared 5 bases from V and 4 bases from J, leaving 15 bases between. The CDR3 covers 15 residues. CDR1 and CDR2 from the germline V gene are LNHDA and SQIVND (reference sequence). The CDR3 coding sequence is TGTGCCAGTAGTTTTGGAGTTGGGGCTTACAATGAGCAGTTCTTC. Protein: CASSFGVGAYNEQFF.

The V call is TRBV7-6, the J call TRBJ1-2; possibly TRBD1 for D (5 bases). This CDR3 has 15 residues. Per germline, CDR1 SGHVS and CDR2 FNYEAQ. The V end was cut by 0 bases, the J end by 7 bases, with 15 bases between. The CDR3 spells CASSLAEDSVFGYTF. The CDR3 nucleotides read TGTGCCAGCAGCTTAGCGGAAGACAGCGTCTTTGGCTACACCTTC.

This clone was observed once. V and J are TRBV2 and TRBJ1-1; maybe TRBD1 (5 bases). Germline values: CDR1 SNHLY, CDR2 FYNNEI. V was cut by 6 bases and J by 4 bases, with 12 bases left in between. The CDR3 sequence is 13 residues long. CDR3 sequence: CASRAGFGTEAFF. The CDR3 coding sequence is TGTGCCAGCAGGGCAGGGTTCGGCACTGAAGCTTTCTTT.

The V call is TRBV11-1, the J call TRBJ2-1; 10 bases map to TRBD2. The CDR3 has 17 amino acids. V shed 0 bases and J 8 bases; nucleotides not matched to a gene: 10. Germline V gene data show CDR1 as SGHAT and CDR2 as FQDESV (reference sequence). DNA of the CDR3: TGTGCCAGCAGCTTAGCCTGGACCCTAGCGGGAGTTTATGAGCAGTTCTTC. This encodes CASSLAWTLAGVYEQFF.

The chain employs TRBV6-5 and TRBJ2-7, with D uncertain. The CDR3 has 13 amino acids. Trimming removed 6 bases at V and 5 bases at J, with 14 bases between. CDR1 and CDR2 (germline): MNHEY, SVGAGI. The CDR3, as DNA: TGTGCCAGCAGAACCCTAGACCGCGACGAGCAGTACTTC. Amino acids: CASRTLDRDEQYF.

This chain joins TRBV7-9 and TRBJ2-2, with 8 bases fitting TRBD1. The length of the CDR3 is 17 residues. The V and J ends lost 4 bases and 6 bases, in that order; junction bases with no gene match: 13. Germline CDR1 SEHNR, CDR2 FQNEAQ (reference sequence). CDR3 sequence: CASSSPDRVFIAGELFF. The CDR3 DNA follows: TGTGCCAGCAGCTCACCGGACAGGGTATTTATCGCCGGGGAGCTGTTTTTT.

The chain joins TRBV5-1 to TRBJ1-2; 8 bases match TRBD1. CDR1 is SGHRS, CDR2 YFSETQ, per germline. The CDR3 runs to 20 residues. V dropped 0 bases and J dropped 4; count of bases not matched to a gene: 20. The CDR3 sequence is CASSLEEPGRGPHLGYGYTF. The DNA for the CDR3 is TGCGCCAGCAGCTTGGAAGAGCCCGGCAGGGGGCCCCACCTCGGCTATGGCTACACCTTC.

CDR3 DNA sequence: TGTGCCAGCTCACAACTTGATATCACTGAAGCTTTCTTT. Amino acid sequence: CASSQLDITEAFF. This chain connects TRBV18 to TRBJ1-1; D is uncertain. Per germline, CDR1 KGHSH and CDR2 LQKENI. V lost 4 bases and J lost 4, with 10 bases in between. The CDR3 is made up of 13 amino acids.

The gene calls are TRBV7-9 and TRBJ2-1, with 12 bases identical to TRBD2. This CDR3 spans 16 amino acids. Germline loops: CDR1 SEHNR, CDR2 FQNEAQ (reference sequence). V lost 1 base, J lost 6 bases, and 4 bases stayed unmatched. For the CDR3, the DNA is TGTGCCAGCAGCTTAGGGACTAGCGGGAAAGTCAATGAGCAGTTCTTC. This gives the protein CASSLGTSGKVNEQFF.

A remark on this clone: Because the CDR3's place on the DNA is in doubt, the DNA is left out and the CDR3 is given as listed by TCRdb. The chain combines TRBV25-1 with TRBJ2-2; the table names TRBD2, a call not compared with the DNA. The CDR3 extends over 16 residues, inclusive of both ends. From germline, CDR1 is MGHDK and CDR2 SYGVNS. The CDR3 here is CASSTSGLAGTGELFF.

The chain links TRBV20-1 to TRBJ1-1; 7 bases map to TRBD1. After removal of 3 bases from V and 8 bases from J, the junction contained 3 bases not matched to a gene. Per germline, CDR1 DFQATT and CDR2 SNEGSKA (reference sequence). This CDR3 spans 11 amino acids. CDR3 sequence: CSASVDREAFF. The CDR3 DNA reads TGCAGTGCTAGCGTGGACAGGGAAGCTTTCTTT.

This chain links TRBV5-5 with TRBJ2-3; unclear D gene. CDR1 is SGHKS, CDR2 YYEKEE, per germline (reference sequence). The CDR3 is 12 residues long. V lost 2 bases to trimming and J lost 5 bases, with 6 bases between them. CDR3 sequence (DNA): TGTGCCAGCAGCTTCGGTGGAGATACGCAGTATTTT. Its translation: CASSFGGDTQYF. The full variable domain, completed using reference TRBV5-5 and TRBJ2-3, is DAGVTQSPTHLIKTRGQQVTLRCSPISGHKSVSWYQQVLGQGPQFIFQYYEKEERGRGNFPDRFSARQFPNYSSELNVNALLLGDSALYLCASSFGGDTQYFGPGTRLTVL.

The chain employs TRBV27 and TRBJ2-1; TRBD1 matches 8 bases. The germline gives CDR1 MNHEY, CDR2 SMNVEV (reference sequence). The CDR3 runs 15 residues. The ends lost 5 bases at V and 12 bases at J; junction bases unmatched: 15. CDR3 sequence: CASSRQGFTFWGQFF. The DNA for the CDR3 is TGTGCCAGCAGTCGACAGGGGTTTACTTTTTGGGGGCAGTTCTTC.

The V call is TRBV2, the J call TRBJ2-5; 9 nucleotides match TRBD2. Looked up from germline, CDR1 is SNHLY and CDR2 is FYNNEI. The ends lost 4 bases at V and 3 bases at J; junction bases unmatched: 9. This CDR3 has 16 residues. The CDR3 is CASSVEEREVEETQYF. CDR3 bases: TGTGCCAGCAGTGTCGAGGAGCGGGAGGTGGAAGAGACCCAGTACTTC.

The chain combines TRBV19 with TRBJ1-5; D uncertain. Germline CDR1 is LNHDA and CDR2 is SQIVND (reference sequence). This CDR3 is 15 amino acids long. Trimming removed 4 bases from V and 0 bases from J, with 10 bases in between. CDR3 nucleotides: TGTGCCAGTAGTAGAGCGGCCTATAGCAATCAGCCCCAGCATTTT. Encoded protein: CASSRAAYSNQPQHF.

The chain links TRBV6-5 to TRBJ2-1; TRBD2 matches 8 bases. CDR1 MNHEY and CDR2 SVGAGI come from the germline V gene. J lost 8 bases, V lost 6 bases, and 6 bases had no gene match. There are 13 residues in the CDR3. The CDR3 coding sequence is TGTGCCAGCAGGCCTAGCGGGCGGGATGAGCAGTTCTTC. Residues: CASRPSGRDEQFF.

The CDR3 DNA reads TGTGCCAGCAGTTACTCGAGTGGTGTGGGGGGTCGGCATTTT. Protein: CASSYSSGVGGRHF. The V and J genes are TRBV6-2 or TRBV6-3 and TRBJ1-5; D may be TRBD1 (5 bases). V lost 0 bases to trimming and J lost 15 bases, with 18 bases between them. The CDR3 sequence is 14 residues long. CDR1 and CDR2 (germline): MNHEY, SVGEGT.

This CDR3 reads CAWSVTWDTQYF. The DNA for the CDR3 is TGTGCCTGGAGTGTAACATGGGATACGCAGTATTTT. The J gene is TRBJ2-3, the V gene TRBV30; D not resolved. V was shortened by 0 bases and J by 6 bases, with 7 bases between the two germline ends. Germline V gene sequence: CDR1 GTSNPN, CDR2 SVGIG (reference sequence). CDR3 length: 12 amino acids. The entire variable domain, with the rest obtained from reference TRBV30 and TRBJ2-3, is as follows: SQTIHQWPATLVQPVGSPLSLECTVEGTSNPNLYWYRQAAGRGLQLLFYSVGIGQISSEVPQNLSASRPQDRQFILSSKKLLLSDSGFYLCAWSVTWDTQYFGPGTRLTVL.